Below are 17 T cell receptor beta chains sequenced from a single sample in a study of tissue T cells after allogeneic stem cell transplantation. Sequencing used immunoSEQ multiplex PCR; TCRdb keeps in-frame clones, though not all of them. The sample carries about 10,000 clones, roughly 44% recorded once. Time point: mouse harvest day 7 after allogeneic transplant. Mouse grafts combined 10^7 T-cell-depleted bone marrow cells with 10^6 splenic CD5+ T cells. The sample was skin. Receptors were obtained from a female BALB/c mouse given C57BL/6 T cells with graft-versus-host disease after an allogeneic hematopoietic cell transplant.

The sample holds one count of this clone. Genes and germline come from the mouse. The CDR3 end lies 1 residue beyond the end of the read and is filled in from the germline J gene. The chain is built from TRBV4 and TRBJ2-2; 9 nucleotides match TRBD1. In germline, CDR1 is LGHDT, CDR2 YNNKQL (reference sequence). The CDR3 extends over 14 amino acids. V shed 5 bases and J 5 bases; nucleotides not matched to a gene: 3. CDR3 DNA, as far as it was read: TGTGCCAGCAGCCCTGACAGGGGGACCGGGCAGCTCTAC. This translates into CASSPDRGTGQLY. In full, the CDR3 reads CASSPDRGTGQLYF.

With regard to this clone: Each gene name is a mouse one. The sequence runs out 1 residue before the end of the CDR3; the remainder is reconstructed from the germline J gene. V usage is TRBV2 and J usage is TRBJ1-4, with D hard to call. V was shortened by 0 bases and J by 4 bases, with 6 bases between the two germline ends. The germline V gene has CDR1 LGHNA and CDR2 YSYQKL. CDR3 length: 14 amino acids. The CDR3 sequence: CASSQDTNNERLFF. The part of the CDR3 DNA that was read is TGTGCCAGCAGCCAAGATACAAACAACGAAAGATTATTT.

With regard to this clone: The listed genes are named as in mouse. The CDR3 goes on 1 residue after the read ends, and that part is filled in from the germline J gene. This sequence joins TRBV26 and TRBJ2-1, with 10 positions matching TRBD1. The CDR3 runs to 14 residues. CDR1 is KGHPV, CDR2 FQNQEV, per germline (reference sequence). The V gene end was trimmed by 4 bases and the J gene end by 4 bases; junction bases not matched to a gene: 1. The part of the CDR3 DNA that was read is TGTGCCAGCAGTCCGGGACAGGGGTATGCTGAGCAGTTC. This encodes CASSPGQGYAEQF. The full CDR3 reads CASSPGQGYAEQFF.

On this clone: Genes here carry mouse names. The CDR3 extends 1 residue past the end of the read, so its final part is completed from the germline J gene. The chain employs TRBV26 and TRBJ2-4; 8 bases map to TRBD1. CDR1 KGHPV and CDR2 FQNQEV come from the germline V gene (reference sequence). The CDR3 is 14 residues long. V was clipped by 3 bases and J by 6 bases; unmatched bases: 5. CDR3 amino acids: CASSLPGQENTLYF. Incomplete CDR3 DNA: TGTGCCAGCAGTCTTCCGGGACAGGAGAACACCTTGTAC.

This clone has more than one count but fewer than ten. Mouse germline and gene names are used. CDR3 sequence reads: CSSSQSAGAGNTLYF. Incomplete CDR3 DNA: TGCTCCAGCAGTCAATCGGCAGGGGCTGGAAATACGCTCTAT. The chain uses TRBV23 and TRBJ1-3; the table calls TRBD1, which could not be checked here. Read sequence stops 1 residue before the CDR3 end, and the germline J gene provides the missing end. The germline gives CDR1 KGHTA, CDR2 FQNQQP. This CDR3 has 15 residues. The full variable domain, completed using reference TRBV23 and TRBJ1-3, is DAAVTQKPRYLIKMKGQEAEMKCIPEKGHTAVFWYQQKQSKELKFLIYFQNQQPLDQIDMVKERFSAVCPSSSLCSLGIRTCEAEDSALYLCSSSQSAGAGNTLYFGEGSRLIVV.

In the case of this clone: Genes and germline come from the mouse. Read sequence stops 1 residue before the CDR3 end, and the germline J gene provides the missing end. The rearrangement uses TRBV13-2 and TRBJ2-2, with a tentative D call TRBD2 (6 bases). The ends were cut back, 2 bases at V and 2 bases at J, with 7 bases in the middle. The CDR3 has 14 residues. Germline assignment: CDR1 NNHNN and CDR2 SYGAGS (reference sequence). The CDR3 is CASGDGGNTGQLYF. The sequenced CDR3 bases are TGTGCCAGCGGTGACGGGGGGAACACCGGGCAGCTCTAC.

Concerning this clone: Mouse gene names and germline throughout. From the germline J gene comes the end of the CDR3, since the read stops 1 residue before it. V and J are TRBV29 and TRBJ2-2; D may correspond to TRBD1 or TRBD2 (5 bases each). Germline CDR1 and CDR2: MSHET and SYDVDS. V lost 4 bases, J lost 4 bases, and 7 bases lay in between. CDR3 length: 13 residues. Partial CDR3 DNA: TGTGCTAGCAGTTCTGGGACCACCGGGCAGCTCTAC. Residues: CASSSGTTGQLY. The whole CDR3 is CASSSGTTGQLYF.

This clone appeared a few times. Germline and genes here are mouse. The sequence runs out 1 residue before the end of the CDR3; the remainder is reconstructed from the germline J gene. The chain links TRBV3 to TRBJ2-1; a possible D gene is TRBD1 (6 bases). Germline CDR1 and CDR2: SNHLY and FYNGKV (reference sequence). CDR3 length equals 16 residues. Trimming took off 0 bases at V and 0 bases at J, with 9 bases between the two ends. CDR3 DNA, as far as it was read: TGTGCCAGCAGCTTAGCCCGGACAGCTAACTATGCTGAGCAGTTC. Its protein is CASSLARTANYAEQF. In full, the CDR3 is CASSLARTANYAEQFF.

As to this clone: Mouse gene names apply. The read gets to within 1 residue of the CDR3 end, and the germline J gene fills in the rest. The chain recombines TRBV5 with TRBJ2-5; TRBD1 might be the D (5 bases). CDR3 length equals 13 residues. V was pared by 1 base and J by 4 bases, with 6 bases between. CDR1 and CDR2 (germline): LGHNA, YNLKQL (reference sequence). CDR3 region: CASSQGTKDTQYF. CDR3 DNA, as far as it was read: TGTGCCAGCAGCCAAGGGACAAAAGACACCCAGTAC.

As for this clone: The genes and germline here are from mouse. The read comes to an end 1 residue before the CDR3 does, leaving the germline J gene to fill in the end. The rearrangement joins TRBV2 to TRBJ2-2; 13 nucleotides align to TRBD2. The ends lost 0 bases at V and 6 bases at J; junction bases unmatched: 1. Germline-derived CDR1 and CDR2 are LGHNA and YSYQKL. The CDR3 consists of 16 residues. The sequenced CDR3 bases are TGTGCCAGCAGCCAAGAGGACTGGGGGGGCCCCGGGCAGCTCTAC. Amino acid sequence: CASSQEDWGGPGQLY. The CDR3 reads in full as CASSQEDWGGPGQLYF.

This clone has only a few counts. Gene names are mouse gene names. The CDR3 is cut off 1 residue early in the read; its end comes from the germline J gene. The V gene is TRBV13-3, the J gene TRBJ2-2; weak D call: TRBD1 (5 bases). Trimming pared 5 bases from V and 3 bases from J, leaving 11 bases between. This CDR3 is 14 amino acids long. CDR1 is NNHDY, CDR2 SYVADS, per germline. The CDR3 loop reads CASSMEGYTGQLYF. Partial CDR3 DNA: TGTGCCAGCAGCATGGAGGGGTACACCGGGCAGCTCTAC.

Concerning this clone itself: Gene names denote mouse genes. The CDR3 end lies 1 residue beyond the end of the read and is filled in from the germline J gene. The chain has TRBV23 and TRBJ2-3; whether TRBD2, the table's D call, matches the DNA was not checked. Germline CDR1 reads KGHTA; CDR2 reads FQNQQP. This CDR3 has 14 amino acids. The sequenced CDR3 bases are TGCTCCAGCAGTCAACGGGGGGGTGCAGAAACGCTGTAT. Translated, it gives CSSSQRGGAETLY. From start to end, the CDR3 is CSSSQRGGAETLYF.

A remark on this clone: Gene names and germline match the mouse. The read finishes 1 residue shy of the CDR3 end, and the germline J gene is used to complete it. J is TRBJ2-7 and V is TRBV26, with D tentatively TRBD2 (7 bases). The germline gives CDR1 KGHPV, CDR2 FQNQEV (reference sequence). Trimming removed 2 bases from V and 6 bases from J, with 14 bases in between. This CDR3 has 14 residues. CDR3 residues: CASSLKGGAFEQYF. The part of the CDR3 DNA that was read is TGTGCCAGCAGTCTGAAGGGGGGCGCCTTTGAACAGTAC.

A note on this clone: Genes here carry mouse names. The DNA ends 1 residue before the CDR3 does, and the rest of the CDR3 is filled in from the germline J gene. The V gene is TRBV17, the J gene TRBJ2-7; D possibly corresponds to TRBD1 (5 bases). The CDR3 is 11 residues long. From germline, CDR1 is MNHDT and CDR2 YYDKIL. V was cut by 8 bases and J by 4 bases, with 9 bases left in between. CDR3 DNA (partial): TGTGCTAGCCCAGGGCGATATGAACAGTAC. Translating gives CASPGRYEQY. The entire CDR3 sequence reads CASPGRYEQYF.

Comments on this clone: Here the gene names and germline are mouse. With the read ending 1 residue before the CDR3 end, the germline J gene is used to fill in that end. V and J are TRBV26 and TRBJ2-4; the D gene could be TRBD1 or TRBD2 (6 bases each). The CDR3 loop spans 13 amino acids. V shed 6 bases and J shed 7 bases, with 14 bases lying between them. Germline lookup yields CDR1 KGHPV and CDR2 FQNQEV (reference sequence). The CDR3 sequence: CASRVWGPDTLYF. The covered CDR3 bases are TGTGCCAGCAGGGTTTGGGGGCCGGACACCTTGTAC.

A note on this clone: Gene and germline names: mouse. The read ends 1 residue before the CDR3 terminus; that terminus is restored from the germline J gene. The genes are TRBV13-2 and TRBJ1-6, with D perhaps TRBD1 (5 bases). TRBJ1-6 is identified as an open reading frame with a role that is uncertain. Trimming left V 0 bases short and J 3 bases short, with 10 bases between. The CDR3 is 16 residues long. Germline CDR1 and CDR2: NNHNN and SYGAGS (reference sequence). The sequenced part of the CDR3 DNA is TGTGCCAGCGGTGATGCGACAGTCCTCTATAATTCGCCCCTCTAC. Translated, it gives CASGDATVLYNSPLY. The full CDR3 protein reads CASGDATVLYNSPLYF.

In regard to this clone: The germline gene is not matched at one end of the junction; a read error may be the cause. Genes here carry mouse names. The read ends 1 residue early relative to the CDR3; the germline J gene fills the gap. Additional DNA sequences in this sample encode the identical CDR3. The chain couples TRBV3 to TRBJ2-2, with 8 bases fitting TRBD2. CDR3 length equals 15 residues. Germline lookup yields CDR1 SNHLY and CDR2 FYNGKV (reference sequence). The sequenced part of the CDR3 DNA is TGTGCCAGCAGCTTACGGGGGGGCGTCACCGGACAGCTCTAC. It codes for CASSLRGGVTGQLY. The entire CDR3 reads CASSLRGGVTGQLYF.